These 4 T cell receptor beta chains were all obtained from the same sample, sequenced in a study of persistence of HIV-infected CD4 T cells. The immunoSEQ assay was version 4, run in survey mode. The protocol was immunoSEQ multiplex PCR, while the TCRdb copy is restricted to in-frame clones and leaves out a portion. The table has about 40,000 clones, around three quarters seen once. Their antigen targets remain unknown. Overlapping HIV-1 Gag 15-mer peptides at approximately 0.96 ug per peptide per mL were used. Memory cells lacking CD40L and CD69 with high CD45RO were sorted. The sequences come from CD4+ T cells sorted from PBMCs after approximately 19-hour stimulation, collected from a patient who received antiretroviral therapy. The receptors stem from an adult man with HIV who was CMV-seropositive.

The chain is built from TRBV27 and TRBJ2-5, with 8 positions matching TRBD2. CDR1 is MNHEY and CDR2 is SMNVEV in the germline V gene (reference sequence). This CDR3 comprises 15 residues. V lost 4 bases, J lost 2 bases, and 6 bases stayed unmatched. The CDR3 DNA is TGTGCCAGCAGTTCGAAGACTAGCGCACAAGAGACCCAGTACTTC. It is translated as CASSSKTSAQETQYF.

The chain uses TRBV27 and TRBJ2-6; 12 bases are shared with TRBD1. V trimming: 5 bases; J trimming: 2 bases; junction bases outside the gene matches: 4. Looked up from germline, CDR1 is MNHEY and CDR2 is SMNVEV (reference sequence). This CDR3 region has 17 residues. The CDR3 spells CASSPGQGAAGANVLTF. Written as DNA, the CDR3 is TGTGCCAGCAGTCCGGGACAGGGGGCAGCTGGGGCCAACGTCCTGACTTTC.

The chain combines TRBV12-3 or TRBV12-4 with TRBJ1-1; D is uncertain. There are 13 residues in the CDR3. V lost 3 bases, J lost 4 bases, and 9 bases lay in between. The DNA for the CDR3 is TGTGCCAGCAGTTTGGTGGGGAGCACTGAAGCTTTCTTT. Translating it yields CASSLVGSTEAFF.

This chain's CDR3 is CASTGSGYNEQFF. CDR3 nucleotide sequence: TGCGCCAGCACAGGGAGTGGATACAATGAGCAGTTCTTC. This chain joins TRBV5-1 and TRBJ2-1; TRBD1 or TRBD2 may be the D gene (5 bases each). CDR1 SGHRS and CDR2 YFSETQ come from the germline V gene. Trimming left V 6 bases short and J 4 bases short, with 11 bases between. This CDR3 is built from 13 residues.